The entry that follows covers one T cell receptor beta chain sequence. Its antigen is unknown. Germline values: CDR1 MRHNA, CDR2 SNTAGT. V was clipped by 4 bases and J by 0 bases, with 6 bases between them. The length of the CDR3 is 13 residues. This entry comes from a study of T cells in localized non-small cell lung cancer. Study conclusions and caveats: Analysis by sequencing included only one tumor region, so heterogeneity remains possible. Longer survival (overall) was linked to higher T cell density in blood. Maximal T cell clonality occurred in uninvolved adjacent lung, with tumor ranking below it.

Only in-frame clones appear in the TCRdb table, and some are missing; sequencing was by immunoSEQ multiplex PCR. The sample shows 65,000 to 95,000 clones, over 70% of them seen only once. The receptor comes from a man aged 35 to 69 with stage II squamous cell lung carcinoma. The source was PBMCs, collected before any cancer treatment. The V gene is TRBV6-4, the J gene TRBJ1-1, with D possibly matching TRBD1 (5 bases). The CDR3 protein is CASSATVNTEAFF. CDR3 in DNA: TGTGCCAGCAGTGCGACAGTGAACACTGAAGCTTTCTTT.